The clone carrying this T cell receptor beta chain appeared many times. The CDR3 has 15 amino acids. The J segment lost 5 bases and the V segment lost 3 bases, leaving 2 bases of the junction unmatched. CDR1 and CDR2 (germline): LGHDT, YNNKEL (reference sequence). Amplified regions were TCR beta CDR3 sequences from RNA transcripts. During a first-round RT-PCR of the TCR CDR3, the HTBI primer set was used. TCRdb analysed the multiplex PCR reads with MiXCR anew, one entry per CDR3 protein. The data hold 300,000 or so distinct CDR3 sequences, with roughly 15% observed a single time. These data belong to a study of T cells in Graves' hyperthyroidism and ophthalmopathy. Study at large: Peripheral blood sampling occurred at initial diagnosis, before any treatment.

This chain uses TRBV3-1 with TRBJ2-1, with 12 bases lining up with TRBD2. The TCR was taken from a man younger than 45 with Graves' hyperthyroidism. The sequenced sample consisted of blood. The CDR3 protein is CASSQRLAGDNEQFF. The CDR3 DNA follows: TGTGCCAGCAGCCAGAGACTAGCGGGAGACAATGAGCAGTTCTTC.